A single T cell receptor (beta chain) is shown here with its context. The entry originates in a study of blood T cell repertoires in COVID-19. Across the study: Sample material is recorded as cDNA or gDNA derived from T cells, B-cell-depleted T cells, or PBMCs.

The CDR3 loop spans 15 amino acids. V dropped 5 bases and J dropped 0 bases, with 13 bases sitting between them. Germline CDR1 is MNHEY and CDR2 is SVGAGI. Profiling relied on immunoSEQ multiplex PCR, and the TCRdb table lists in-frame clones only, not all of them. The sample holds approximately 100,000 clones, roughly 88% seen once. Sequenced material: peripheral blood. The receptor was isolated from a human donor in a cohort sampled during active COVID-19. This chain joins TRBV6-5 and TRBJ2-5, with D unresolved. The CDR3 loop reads CASSPARRHQETQYF. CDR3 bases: TGTGCCAGCAGTCCTGCTAGACGGCACCAAGAGACCCAGTACTTC.